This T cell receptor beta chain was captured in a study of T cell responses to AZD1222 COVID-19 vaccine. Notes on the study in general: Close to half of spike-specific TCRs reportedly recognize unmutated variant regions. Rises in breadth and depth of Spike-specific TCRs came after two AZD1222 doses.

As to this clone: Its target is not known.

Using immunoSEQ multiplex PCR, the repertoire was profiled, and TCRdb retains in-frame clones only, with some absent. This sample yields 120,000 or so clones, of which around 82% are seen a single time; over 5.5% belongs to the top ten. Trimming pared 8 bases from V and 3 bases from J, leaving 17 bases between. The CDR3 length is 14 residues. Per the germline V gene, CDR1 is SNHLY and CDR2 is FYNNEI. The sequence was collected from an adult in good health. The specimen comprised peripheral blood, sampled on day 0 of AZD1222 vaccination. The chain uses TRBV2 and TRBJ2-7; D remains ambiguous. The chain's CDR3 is CASGDRADFYEQYF. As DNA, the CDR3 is TGTGCCAGCGGCGACCGGGCCGACTTCTACGAGCAGTACTTC.